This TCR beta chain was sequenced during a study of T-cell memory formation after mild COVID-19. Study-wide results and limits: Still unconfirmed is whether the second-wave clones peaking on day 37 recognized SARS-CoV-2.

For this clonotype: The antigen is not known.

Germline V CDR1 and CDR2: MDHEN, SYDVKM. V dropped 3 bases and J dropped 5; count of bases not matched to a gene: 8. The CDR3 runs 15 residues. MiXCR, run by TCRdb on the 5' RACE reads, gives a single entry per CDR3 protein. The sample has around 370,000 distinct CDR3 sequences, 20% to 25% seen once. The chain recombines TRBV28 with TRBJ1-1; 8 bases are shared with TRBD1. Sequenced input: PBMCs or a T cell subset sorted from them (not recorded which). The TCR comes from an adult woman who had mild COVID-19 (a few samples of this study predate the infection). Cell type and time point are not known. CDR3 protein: CASSLGDRLLTEAFF. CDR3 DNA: TGTGCCAGCAGTTTGGGGGACAGGTTACTGACTGAAGCTTTCTTT.